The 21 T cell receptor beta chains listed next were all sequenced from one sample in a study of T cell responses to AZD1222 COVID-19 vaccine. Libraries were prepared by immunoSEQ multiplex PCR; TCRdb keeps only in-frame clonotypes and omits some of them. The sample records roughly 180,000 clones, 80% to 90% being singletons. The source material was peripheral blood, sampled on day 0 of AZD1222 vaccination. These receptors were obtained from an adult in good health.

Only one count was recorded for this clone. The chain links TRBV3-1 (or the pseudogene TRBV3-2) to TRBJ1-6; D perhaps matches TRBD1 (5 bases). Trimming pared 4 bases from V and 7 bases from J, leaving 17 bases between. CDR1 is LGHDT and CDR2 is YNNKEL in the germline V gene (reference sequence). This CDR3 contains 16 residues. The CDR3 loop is CASSLGEGARNSPLHF. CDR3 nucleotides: TGTGCCAGCAGCCTGGGGGAAGGGGCTCGGAATTCACCCCTCCACTTT.

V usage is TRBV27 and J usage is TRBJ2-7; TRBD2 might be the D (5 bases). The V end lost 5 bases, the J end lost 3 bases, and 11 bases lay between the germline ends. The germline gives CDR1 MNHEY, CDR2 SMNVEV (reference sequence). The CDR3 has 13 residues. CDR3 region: CASSGGRHYEQYF. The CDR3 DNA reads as TGTGCCAGCAGTGGCGGGCGCCACTACGAGCAGTACTTC.

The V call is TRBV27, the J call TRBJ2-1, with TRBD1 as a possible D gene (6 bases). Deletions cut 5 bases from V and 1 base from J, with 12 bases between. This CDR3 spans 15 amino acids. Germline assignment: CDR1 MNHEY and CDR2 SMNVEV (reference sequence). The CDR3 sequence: CASSRTVTSYNEQFF. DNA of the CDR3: TGTGCCAGCAGTCGGACAGTCACTTCCTACAATGAGCAGTTCTTC.

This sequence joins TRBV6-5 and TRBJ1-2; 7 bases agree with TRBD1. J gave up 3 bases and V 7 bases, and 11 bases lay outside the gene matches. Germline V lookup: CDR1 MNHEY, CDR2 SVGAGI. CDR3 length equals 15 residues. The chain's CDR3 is CASTHYRGEDYGYTF. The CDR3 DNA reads TGTGCCAGCACTCACTACAGGGGCGAGGACTATGGCTACACCTTC.

CDR3 protein: CASSPYHQGGLAAQKYF. Written as DNA, the CDR3 is TGTGCCAGCAGCCCATACCACCAGGGAGGACTAGCGGCTCAGAAGTACTTC. The rearrangement joins TRBV3-1 (or the pseudogene TRBV3-2) to TRBJ2-7; 10 nucleotides line up with TRBD2. In germline, CDR1 is LGHDT, CDR2 YNNKEL (reference sequence). The CDR3 is made up of 17 amino acids. Unmatched junction bases numbered 20, after V lost 4 bases and J lost 11 bases.

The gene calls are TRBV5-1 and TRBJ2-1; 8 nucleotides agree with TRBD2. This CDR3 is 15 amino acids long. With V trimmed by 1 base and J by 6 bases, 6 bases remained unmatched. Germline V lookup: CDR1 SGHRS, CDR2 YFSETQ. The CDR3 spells CASSLRAGEGNEQFF. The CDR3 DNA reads TGCGCCAGCAGCTTGCGAGCGGGAGAGGGCAATGAGCAGTTCTTC.

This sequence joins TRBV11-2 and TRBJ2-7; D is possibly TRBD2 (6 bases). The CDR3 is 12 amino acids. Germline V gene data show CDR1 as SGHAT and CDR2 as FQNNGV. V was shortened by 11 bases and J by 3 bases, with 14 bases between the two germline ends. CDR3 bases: TGTGCCCGTATGGTTAGCGGCTACGAGCAGTACTTC. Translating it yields CARMVSGYEQYF.

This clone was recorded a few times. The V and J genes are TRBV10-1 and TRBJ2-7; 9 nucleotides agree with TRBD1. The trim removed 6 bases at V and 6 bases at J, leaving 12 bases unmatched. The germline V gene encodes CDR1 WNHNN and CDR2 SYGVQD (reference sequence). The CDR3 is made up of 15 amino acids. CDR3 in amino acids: CASSTAGTGNGEQYF. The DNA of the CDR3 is TGCGCCAGCAGCACCGCCGGGACAGGGAATGGCGAGCAGTACTTC.

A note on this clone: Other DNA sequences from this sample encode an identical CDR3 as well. DNA of the CDR3: TGTGCCAGTAGTATATCGGAGACCCAGTACTTC. This sequence encodes CASSISETQYF. The chain has TRBV19 and TRBJ2-5; D call uncertain. The germline V gene has CDR1 LNHDA and CDR2 SQIVND (reference sequence). CDR3 length equals 11 residues. V lost 2 bases and J lost 5, with 3 bases in between.

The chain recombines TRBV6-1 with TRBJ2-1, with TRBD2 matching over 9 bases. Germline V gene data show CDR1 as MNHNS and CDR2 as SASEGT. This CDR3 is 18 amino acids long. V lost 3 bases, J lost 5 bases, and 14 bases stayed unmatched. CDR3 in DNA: TGTGCCAGCAGTGACCCGATTGCTCTAGCGGGGAACCACAATGAGCAGTTCTTC. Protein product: CASSDPIALAGNHNEQFF.

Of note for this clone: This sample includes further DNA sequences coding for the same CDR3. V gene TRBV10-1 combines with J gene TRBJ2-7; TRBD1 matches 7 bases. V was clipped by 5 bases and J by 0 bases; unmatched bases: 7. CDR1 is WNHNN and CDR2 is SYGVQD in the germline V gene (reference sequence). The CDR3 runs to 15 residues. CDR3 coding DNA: TGCGCCAGCAGTCCGGACAGGTTGAGCTCCTACGAGCAGTACTTC. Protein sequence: CASSPDRLSSYEQYF.

CDR3 protein: CASSQQGSDYGYTF. The CDR3 DNA is TGTGCCAGCAGCCAACAGGGGTCGGACTATGGCTACACCTTC. The V call is TRBV7-9, the J call TRBJ1-2; 7 positions agree with TRBD1. Germline V gives CDR1 SEHNR, CDR2 FQNEAQ (reference sequence). The CDR3 contains 14 residues. With 5 bases clipped from V and 3 bases from J, the junction kept 6 bases outside the gene matches. Full variable domain (rest looked up from reference TRBV7-9 and TRBJ1-2): DTGVSQNPRHKITKRGQNVTFRCDPISEHNRLYWYRQTLGQGPEFLTYFQNEAQLEKSRLLSDRFSAERPKGSFSTLEIQRTEQGDSAMYLCASSQQGSDYGYTFGSGTRLTVV.

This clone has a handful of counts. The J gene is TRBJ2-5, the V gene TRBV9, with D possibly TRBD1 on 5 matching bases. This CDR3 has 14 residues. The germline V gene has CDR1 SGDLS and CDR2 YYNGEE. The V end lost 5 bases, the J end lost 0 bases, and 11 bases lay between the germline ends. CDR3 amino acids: CASSPKGNQETQYF. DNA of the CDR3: TGTGCCAGCAGTCCCAAGGGGAACCAAGAGACCCAGTACTTC.

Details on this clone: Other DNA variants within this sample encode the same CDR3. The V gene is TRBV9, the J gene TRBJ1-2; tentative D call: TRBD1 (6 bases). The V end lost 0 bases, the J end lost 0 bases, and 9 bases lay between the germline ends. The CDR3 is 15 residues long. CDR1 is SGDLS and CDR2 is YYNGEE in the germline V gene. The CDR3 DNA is TGTGCCAGCAGCGTAGGTCAGGGGCCTAACTATGGCTACACCTTC. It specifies CASSVGQGPNYGYTF.

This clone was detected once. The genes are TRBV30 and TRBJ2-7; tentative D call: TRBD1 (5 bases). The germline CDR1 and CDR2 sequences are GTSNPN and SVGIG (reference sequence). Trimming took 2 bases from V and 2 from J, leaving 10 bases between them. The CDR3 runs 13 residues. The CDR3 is CAWSIQGTYEQYF. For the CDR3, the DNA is TGTGCCTGGAGTATCCAGGGAACCTACGAGCAGTACTTC.

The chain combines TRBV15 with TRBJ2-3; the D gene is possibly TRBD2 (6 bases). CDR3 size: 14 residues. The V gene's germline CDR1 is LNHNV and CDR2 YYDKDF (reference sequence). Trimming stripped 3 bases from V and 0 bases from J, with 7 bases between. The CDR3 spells CATSRLASTDTQYF. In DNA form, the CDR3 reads TGTGCCACCAGCAGGCTAGCGAGCACAGATACGCAGTATTTT.

The CDR3 nucleotides read TGTGCCAGCAGCTGGGGACAGGGGGGAGACACCGGGGAGCTGTTTTTT. This encodes CASSWGQGGDTGELFF. The chain links TRBV11-2 to TRBJ2-2; 11 nucleotides match TRBD1. Unmatched junction bases numbered 4, after V lost 4 bases and J lost 3 bases. The germline V gene has CDR1 SGHAT and CDR2 FQNNGV. The CDR3 sequence is 16 residues long.

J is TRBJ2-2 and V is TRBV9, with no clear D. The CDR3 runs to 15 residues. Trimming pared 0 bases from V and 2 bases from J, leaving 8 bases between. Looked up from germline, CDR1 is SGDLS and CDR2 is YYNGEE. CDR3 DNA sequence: TGTGCCAGCAGCGTAGCGGGCCCTAACACCGGGGAGCTGTTTTTT. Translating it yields CASSVAGPNTGELFF.

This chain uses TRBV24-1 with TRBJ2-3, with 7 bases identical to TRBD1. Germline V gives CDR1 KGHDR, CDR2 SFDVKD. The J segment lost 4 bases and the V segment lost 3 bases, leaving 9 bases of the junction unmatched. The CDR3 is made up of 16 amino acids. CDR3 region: CATSDPGTANADTQYF. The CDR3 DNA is TGTGCCACCAGTGATCCGGGGACAGCTAACGCAGATACGCAGTATTTT.

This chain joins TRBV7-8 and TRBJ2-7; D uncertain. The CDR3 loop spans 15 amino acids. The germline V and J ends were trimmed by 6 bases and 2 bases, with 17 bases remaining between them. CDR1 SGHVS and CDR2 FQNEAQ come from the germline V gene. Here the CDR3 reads CASRVSQSETYEQYF. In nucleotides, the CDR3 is TGTGCCAGCAGGGTCTCGCAGAGCGAGACCTACGAGCAGTACTTC. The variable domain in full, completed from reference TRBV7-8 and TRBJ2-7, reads GAGVSQSPRYKVAKRGQDVALRCDPISGHVSLFWYQQALGQGPEFLTYFQNEAQLDKSGLPSDRFFAERPEGSVSTLKIQRTQQEDSAVYLCASRVSQSETYEQYFGPGTRLTVT.

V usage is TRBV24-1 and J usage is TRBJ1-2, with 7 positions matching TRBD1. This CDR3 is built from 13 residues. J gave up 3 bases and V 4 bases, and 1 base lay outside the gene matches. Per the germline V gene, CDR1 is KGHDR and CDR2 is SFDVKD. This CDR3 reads CATSETGDYGYTF. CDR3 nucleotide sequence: TGTGCCACCAGTGAAACAGGGGACTATGGCTACACCTTC.